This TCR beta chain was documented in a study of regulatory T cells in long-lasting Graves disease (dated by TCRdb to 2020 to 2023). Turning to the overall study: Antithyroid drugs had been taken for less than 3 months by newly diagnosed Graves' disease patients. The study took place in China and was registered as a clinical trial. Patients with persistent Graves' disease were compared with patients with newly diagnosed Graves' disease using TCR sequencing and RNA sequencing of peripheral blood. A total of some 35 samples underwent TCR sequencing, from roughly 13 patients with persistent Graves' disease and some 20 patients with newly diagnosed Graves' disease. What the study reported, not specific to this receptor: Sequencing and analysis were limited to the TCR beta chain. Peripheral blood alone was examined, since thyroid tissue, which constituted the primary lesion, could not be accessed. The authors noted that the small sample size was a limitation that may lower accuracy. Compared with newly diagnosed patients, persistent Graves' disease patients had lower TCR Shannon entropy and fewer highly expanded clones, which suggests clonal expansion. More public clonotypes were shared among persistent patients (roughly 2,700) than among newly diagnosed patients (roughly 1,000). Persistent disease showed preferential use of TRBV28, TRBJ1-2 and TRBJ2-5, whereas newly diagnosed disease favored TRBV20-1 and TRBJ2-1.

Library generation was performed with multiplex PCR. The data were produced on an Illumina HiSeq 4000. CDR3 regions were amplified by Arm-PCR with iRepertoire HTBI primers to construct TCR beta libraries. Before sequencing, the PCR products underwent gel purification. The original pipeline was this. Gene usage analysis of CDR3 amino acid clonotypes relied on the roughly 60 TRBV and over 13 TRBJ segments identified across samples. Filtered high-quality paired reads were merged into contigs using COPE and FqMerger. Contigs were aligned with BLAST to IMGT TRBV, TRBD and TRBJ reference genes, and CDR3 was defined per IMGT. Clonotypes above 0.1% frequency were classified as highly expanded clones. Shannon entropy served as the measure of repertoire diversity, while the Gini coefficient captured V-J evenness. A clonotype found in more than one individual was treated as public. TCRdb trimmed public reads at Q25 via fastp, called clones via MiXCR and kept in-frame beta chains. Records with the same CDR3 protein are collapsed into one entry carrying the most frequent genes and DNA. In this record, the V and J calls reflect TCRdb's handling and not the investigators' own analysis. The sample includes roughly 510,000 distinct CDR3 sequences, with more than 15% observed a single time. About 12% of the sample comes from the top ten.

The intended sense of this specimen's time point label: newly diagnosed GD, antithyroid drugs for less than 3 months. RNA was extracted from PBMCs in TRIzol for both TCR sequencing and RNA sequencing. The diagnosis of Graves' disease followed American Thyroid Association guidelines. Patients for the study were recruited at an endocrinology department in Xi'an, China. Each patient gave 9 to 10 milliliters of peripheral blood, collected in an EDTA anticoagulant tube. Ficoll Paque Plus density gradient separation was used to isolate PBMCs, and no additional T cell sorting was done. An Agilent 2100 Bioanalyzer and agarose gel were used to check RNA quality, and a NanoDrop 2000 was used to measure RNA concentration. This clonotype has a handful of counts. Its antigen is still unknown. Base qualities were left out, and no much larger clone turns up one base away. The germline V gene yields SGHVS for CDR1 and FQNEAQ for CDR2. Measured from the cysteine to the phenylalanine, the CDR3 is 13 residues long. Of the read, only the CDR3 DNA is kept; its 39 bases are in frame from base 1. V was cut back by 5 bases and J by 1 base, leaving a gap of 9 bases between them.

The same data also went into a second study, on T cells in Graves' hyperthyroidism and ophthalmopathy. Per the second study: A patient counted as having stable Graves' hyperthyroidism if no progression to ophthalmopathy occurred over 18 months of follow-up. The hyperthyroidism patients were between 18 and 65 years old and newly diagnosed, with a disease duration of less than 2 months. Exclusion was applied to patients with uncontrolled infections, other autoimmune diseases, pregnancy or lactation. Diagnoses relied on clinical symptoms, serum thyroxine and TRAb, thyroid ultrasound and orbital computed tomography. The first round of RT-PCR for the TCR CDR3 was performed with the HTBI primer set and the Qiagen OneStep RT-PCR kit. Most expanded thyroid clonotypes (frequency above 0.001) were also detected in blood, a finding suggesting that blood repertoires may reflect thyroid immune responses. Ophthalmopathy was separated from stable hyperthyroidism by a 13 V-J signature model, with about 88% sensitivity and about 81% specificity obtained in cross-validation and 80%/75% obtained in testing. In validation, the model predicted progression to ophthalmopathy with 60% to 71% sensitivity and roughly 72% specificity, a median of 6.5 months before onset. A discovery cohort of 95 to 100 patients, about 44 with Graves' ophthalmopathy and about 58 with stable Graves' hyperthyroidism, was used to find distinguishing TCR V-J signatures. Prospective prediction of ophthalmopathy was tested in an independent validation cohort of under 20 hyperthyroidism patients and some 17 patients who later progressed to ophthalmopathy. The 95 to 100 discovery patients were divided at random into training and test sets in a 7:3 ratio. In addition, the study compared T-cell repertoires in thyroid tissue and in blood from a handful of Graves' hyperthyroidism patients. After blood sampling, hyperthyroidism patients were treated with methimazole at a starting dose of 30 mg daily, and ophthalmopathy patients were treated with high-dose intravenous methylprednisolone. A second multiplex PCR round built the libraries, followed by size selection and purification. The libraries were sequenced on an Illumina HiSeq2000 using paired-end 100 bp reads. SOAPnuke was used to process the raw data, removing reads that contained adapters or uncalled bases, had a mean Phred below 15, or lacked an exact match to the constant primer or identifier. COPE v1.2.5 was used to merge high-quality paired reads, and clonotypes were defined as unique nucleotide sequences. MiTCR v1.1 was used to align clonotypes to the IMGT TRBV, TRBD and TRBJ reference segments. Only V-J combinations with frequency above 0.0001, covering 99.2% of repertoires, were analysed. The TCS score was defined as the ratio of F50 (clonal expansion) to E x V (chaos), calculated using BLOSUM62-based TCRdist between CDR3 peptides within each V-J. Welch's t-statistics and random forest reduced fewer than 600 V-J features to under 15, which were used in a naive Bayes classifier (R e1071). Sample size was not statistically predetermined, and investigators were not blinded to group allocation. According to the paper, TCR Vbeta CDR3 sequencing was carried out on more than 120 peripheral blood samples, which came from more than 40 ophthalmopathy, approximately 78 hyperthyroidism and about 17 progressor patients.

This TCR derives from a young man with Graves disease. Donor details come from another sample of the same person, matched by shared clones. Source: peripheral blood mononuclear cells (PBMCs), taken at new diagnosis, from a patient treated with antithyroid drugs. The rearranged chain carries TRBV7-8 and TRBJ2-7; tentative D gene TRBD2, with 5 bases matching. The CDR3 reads CASSPADSYEQYF. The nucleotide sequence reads TGTGCCAGCAGCCCAGCGGATTCCTACGAGCAGTACTTC.